This is a list of T cell receptor beta chains from one sample in a study of blood T cell repertoires in COVID-19. Sequenced by immunoSEQ multiplex PCR; TCRdb stores in-frame clones only, minus some. This sample has roughly 200,000 clones, with around nine tenths found just once. The sample was peripheral blood. The receptors here all came from a man aged 18 to 30 with active or convalescent COVID-19. Each CDR3 is given with its conserved first and last residue. Each record gives: V gene, clone size, D gene, J gene, CDR3 protein, CDR3 DNA. A D gene is named only where the DNA matches it firmly. A clone size is listed for some rows: how often the clone was seen (once, few, many), or a class if it is expanded.

v_gene: TRBV24-1; abundance: -; d_gene: -; j_gene: TRBJ2-1; CDR3aa: CATSKTGYGEQFF; CDR3nt: TGTGCCACCAGTAAAACAGGGTACGGTGAGCAGTTCTTC
v_gene: TRBV6-5; abundance: -; d_gene: -; j_gene: TRBJ1-2; CDR3aa: CASSLATGPYGYTF; CDR3nt: TGTGCCAGCAGTCTTGCTACAGGACCTTATGGCTACACCTTC
v_gene: TRBV4-2; abundance: -; d_gene: -; j_gene: TRBJ2-7; CDR3aa: CASSQDLLAVSYEQYF; CDR3nt: TGTGCCAGCAGCCAAGATCTACTAGCAGTTTCCTACGAGCAGTACTTC
v_gene: TRBV7-7; abundance: -; d_gene: TRBD2; j_gene: TRBJ2-3; CDR3aa: CASSLGMSSGPDTQYF; CDR3nt: TGTGCCAGCAGCCTGGGTATGTCTAGCGGGCCAGATACGCAGTATTTT
v_gene: TRBV6-5; abundance: -; d_gene: -; j_gene: TRBJ1-5; CDR3aa: CASRDRTAPRPQHF; CDR3nt: TGTGCCAGCAGGGACCGGACAGCTCCGAGGCCCCAGCATTTT
v_gene: TRBV29-1; abundance: -; d_gene: -; j_gene: TRBJ1-1; CDR3aa: CSEVPGAHLGTEAFF; CDR3nt: TGCAGCGAGGTCCCGGGAGCCCATCTGGGGACTGAAGCTTTCTTT
v_gene: TRBV12-3/TRBV12-4; abundance: once; d_gene: -; j_gene: TRBJ2-2; CDR3aa: CASTYSRELFF; CDR3nt: TGTGCCAGCACTTACAGCCGGGAGCTGTTTTTT
v_gene: TRBV18; abundance: -; d_gene: TRBD2; j_gene: TRBJ2-5; CDR3aa: CASSLLLADQETQYF; CDR3nt: TGTGCCAGCTCACTGCTACTAGCGGACCAAGAGACCCAGTACTTC
v_gene: TRBV4-3; abundance: few; d_gene: -; j_gene: TRBJ1-2; CDR3aa: CASSQVGQTYYGYTF; CDR3nt: TGCGCCAGCAGCCAAGTGGGGCAGACCTACTATGGCTACACCTTC
v_gene: TRBV15; abundance: -; d_gene: TRBD2; j_gene: TRBJ2-7; CDR3aa: CATSRESLAGATYEQYF; CDR3nt: TGTGCCACCAGCAGAGAGAGCCTAGCGGGAGCTACCTACGAGCAGTACTTC
v_gene: TRBV4-2; abundance: few; d_gene: TRBD1; j_gene: TRBJ1-4; CDR3aa: CASSRQTGSDEKLFF; CDR3nt: TGTGCCAGCAGCCGTCAGACAGGGTCGGATGAAAAACTGTTTTTT
v_gene: TRBV29-1; abundance: -; d_gene: -; j_gene: TRBJ1-1; CDR3aa: CSVLRAREGEAFF; CDR3nt: TGCAGCGTTCTCCGAGCACGGGAGGGTGAAGCTTTCTTT
v_gene: TRBV28; abundance: -; d_gene: -; j_gene: TRBJ1-5; CDR3aa: CASKWGGNQPQHF; CDR3nt: TGTGCCAGCAAATGGGGCGGCAATCAGCCCCAGCATTTT
v_gene: TRBV5-6; abundance: -; d_gene: -; j_gene: TRBJ2-7; CDR3aa: CASSPDTYYEQYF; CDR3nt: TGTGCCAGCAGCCCCGACACCTACTACGAGCAGTACTTC
v_gene: TRBV7-2; abundance: -; d_gene: -; j_gene: TRBJ1-3; CDR3aa: CASSLLSSGNTIYF; CDR3nt: TGTGCCAGCAGCTTATTGAGCTCTGGAAACACCATATATTTT
v_gene: TRBV10-3; abundance: -; d_gene: TRBD1; j_gene: TRBJ2-7; CDR3aa: CAISSGTGGAEQYF; CDR3nt: TGTGCCATCAGTTCCGGGACAGGGGGGGCCGAGCAGTACTTC
v_gene: TRBV5-1; abundance: -; d_gene: TRBD2; j_gene: TRBJ2-3; CDR3aa: CASSDLAGDNTDTQYF; CDR3nt: TGCGCCAGCAGCGACCTAGCGGGAGATAACACAGATACGCAGTATTTT
v_gene: TRBV7-2; abundance: -; d_gene: -; j_gene: TRBJ1-1; CDR3aa: CASSLPGISPEAFF; CDR3nt: TGTGCCAGCAGCTTACCAGGAATCTCCCCTGAAGCTTTCTTT
v_gene: TRBV28; abundance: -; d_gene: -; j_gene: TRBJ2-7; CDR3aa: CASTGGGSYEQYF; CDR3nt: TGTGCCAGCACAGGGGGAGGATCCTACGAGCAGTACTTC
v_gene: TRBV19; abundance: -; d_gene: -; j_gene: TRBJ1-2; CDR3aa: CASSIGLWRGLAVNYGYTF; CDR3nt: TGTGCCAGTAGTATTGGTCTCTGGAGGGGACTGGCGGTGAACTATGGCTACACCTTC
v_gene: TRBV3-1/TRBV3-2; abundance: -; d_gene: -; j_gene: TRBJ1-1; CDR3aa: CASSHSDSLNTEAFF; CDR3nt: TGTGCCAGCAGCCATTCTGACTCTCTGAACACTGAAGCTTTCTTT
v_gene: TRBV2; abundance: once; d_gene: -; j_gene: TRBJ2-7; CDR3aa: CASGGTYEQYF; CDR3nt: TGTGCCAGCGGAGGAACCTACGAGCAGTACTTC
v_gene: TRBV27; abundance: -; d_gene: -; j_gene: TRBJ1-3; CDR3aa: CASSSGPGNTIYF; CDR3nt: TGTGCCAGCTCTTCAGGGCCGGGAAACACCATATATTTT
v_gene: TRBV6-5; abundance: -; d_gene: TRBD2; j_gene: TRBJ2-7; CDR3aa: CASRKRTSGPYEQYF; CDR3nt: TGTGCCAGCAGAAAACGGACTAGCGGACCCTACGAGCAGTACTTC
v_gene: TRBV15; abundance: -; d_gene: -; j_gene: TRBJ1-4; CDR3aa: CATSRDHGGEKLFF; CDR3nt: TGTGCCACCAGCAGAGATCACGGGGGTGAAAAACTGTTTTTT
v_gene: TRBV27; abundance: -; d_gene: TRBD1; j_gene: TRBJ2-1; CDR3aa: CASTSGTGPYNEQFF; CDR3nt: TGTGCCAGCACCTCCGGGACAGGGCCCTACAATGAGCAGTTCTTC
v_gene: TRBV3-1/TRBV3-2; abundance: -; d_gene: -; j_gene: TRBJ2-2; CDR3aa: CASRPRGGQENTGELFF; CDR3nt: TGTGCCAGCAGACCACGTGGCGGGCAGGAGAACACCGGGGAGCTGTTTTTT
v_gene: TRBV18; abundance: -; d_gene: TRBD1; j_gene: TRBJ1-1; CDR3aa: CASSRDRSLNTEAFF; CDR3nt: TGTGCCAGCTCACGGGACAGGAGCCTGAACACTGAAGCTTTCTTT